This is a list of T cell receptor beta chains from one sample in a study of T-cell reconstitution after alpha-beta-depleted transplantation in children. TCRdb reanalysed the PCR reads using MiXCR and keeps one entry per CDR3 protein. The profile shows about 220,000 distinct CDR3 sequences, about a sixth of them singletons. Material: PBMCs, mostly from graft donor cells, obtained 360 days after TCRalphabeta/CD19-depleted stem cell transplant. The receptors shown here come from a male patient between 2 and 10 years old who had a stem cell transplant for acute lymphoblastic leukemia, so the T cells may come from the graft donor. Both conserved end residues are part of each CDR3. The D gene is left open where the match is weak. Clone sizes are given selectively: once, few, many, or a class where the clone is expanded.

j_call d_call cdr3_length clone_size v_call cdr3_aa cdr3_nt
TRBJ2-2 - 14 - TRBV2 CASIEARLPGELFF TGTGCCAGCATCGAGGCGCGGCTCCCCGGGGAGCTGTTTTTT
TRBJ2-2 TRBD1 16 few TRBV5-1 CASSRAGTGVSGELFF TGCGCCAGCAGCCGCGCGGGGACAGGGGTATCCGGGGAGCTGTTTTTT
TRBJ2-1 TRBD1 12 - TRBV12-3/TRBV12-4 CATMPGQQLPFF TGTGCCACCATGCCGGGACAGCAACTTCCGTTCTTC
TRBJ2-7 TRBD2 16 few TRBV7-2 CASSYESLAGGLEQYF TGTGCCAGCAGCTACGAGAGCCTAGCGGGGGGGCTCGAGCAGTACTTC
TRBJ2-7 TRBD2 13 once TRBV29-1 CSVVAGGSYEQYF TGCAGCGTTGTCGCGGGGGGCTCCTACGAGCAGTACTTC
TRBJ1-5 - 14 few TRBV12-3/TRBV12-4 CASSLRDFNQPQHF TGTGCCAGCAGTTTAAGGGACTTCAATCAGCCCCAGCATTTT
TRBJ1-1 - 12 few TRBV20-1 CSAPAGYTEAFF TGCAGTGCCCCGGCGGGCTACACTGAAGCTTTCTTT
TRBJ2-1 - 17 - TRBV5-8 CASSSNRFMSSYNEQFF TGTGCCAGCAGCTCCAACAGGTTTATGAGCTCCTACAATGAGCAGTTCTTC
TRBJ2-2 - 14 once TRBV6-1 CASGSGIHTGELFF TGTGCCAGCGGGTCCGGTATCCACACCGGGGAGCTGTTTTTT
TRBJ2-7 - 11 - TRBV12-3/TRBV12-4 CASSFWGEQYF TGTGCCAGCAGTTTCTGGGGCGAGCAGTACTTC
TRBJ2-7 TRBD1 16 - TRBV4-3 CASSQDYRDSHDEQYF TGCGCCAGCAGCCAAGACTACCGGGACAGTCACGACGAGCAGTACTTC
TRBJ2-7 TRBD1 14 few TRBV29-1 CSVVGQGAAYEQYF TGCAGCGTTGTCGGTCAGGGGGCCGCCTACGAGCAGTACTTC
TRBJ2-7 - 12 - TRBV10-3 CAIMGYSYEQYF TGTGCCATCATGGGTTATTCCTACGAGCAGTACTTC
TRBJ1-1 - 14 once TRBV12-3/TRBV12-4 CASSLSEMNTEAFF TGTGCCAGCAGTTTATCAGAGATGAACACTGAAGCTTTCTTT
TRBJ2-4 - 13 - TRBV4-2 CARSPGIGHIQYF TGTGCCAGGAGCCCTGGGATAGGGCACATTCAGTACTTC
TRBJ2-7 - 11 - TRBV29-1 CSVEHRYEQYF TGCAGCGTGGAACACAGATACGAGCAGTACTTC
TRBJ2-5 - 13 - TRBV29-1 CSTTRGPQETQYF TGCAGTACGACTAGGGGGCCTCAAGAGACCCAGTACTTC
TRBJ2-1 - 14 few TRBV7-3 CASSLISASNEQFF TGTGCCAGCAGCTTAATTAGTGCATCCAATGAGCAGTTCTTC
TRBJ1-1 TRBD1 14 few TRBV2 CASRETGQGTEAFF TGTGCCAGCAGGGAAACTGGACAGGGGACTGAAGCTTTCTTT
TRBJ2-7 TRBD1 17 few TRBV6-5 CASSYSKRMTGYVEQYF TGTGCCAGCAGTTACTCGAAGCGGATGACAGGGTACGTCGAGCAGTACTTC
TRBJ2-7 - 14 - TRBV6-4 CADDPGTYSYEQYF TGTGCCGACGATCCCGGGACGTATTCCTACGAGCAGTACTTC
TRBJ1-1 - 14 - TRBV5-1 CASSLATDNTEAFF TGCGCCAGCAGCTTGGCCACAGATAACACTGAAGCTTTCTTT
TRBJ2-7 - 14 - TRBV19 CASSIAFSSYEQYF TGTGCCAGTAGTATCGCGTTCAGCTCCTACGAGCAGTACTTC
TRBJ1-1 TRBD1 12 - TRBV6-5 CASGDRANEAFF TGTGCCAGCGGAGACAGGGCTAATGAAGCTTTCTTT
TRBJ2-2 - 14 few TRBV20-1 CSARWGTNTGELFF TGCAGTGCTAGGTGGGGAACGAACACCGGGGAGCTGTTTTTT
TRBJ1-1 TRBD1 17 - TRBV7-9 CASSLVVRTGSNTEAFF TGTGCCAGCAGCTTAGTTGTACGGACAGGGAGTAACACTGAAGCTTTCTTT
TRBJ1-1 TRBD1 15 few TRBV5-1 CASSPRGQANTEAFF TGCGCCAGCAGCCCTAGAGGACAGGCGAACACTGAAGCTTTCTTT
TRBJ2-1 - 13 - TRBV12-3/TRBV12-4 CAILQYPINEQFF TGTGCCATCCTGCAGTACCCGATCAATGAGCAGTTCTTC
TRBJ2-7 TRBD1 19 few TRBV11-1 CASSAERGQSFQEFYEQYF TGTGCCAGCAGCGCCGAGAGGGGACAGTCCTTTCAAGAGTTTTACGAGCAGTACTTC
TRBJ2-7 TRBD1 14 few TRBV20-1 CSAHSTGGTDEQYF TGCAGTGCTCACTCCACAGGGGGCACGGACGAGCAGTACTTC
TRBJ1-1 - 14 few TRBV7-3 CASSLTAGPTEAFF TGTGCCAGCAGCTTAACCGCAGGGCCCACTGAAGCTTTCTTT
TRBJ2-1 - 13 few TRBV2 CASGWNDFDEQFF TGTGCCAGCGGATGGAACGATTTCGATGAGCAGTTCTTC
TRBJ1-3 - 12 - TRBV7-2 CASGTGGNTIYF TGTGCCAGTGGGACTGGGGGGAACACCATATATTTT